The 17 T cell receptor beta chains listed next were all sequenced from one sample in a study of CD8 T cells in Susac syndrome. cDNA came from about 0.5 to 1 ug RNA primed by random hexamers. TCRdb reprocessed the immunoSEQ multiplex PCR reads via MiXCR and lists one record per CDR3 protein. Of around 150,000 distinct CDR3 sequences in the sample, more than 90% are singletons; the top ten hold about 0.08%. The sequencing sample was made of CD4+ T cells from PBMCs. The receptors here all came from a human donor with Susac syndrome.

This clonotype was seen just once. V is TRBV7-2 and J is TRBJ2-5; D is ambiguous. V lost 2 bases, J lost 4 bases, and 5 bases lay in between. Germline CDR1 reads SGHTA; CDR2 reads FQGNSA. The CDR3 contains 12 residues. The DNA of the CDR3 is TGTGCCAGCAGCTTATACACAGAGACCCAGTACTTC. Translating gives CASSLYTETQYF.

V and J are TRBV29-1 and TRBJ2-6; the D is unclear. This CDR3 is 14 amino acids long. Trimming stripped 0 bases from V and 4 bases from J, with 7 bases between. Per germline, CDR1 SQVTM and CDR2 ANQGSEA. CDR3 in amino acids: CSVEDEVGANVLTF. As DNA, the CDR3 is TGCAGCGTTGAAGATGAGGTCGGGGCCAACGTCCTGACTTTC.

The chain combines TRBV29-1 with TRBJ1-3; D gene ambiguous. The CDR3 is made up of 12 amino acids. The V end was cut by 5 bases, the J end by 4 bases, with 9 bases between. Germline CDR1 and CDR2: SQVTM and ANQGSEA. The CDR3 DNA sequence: TGCAGCGTTCAACAGCTCGGAAACACCATATATTTT. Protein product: CSVQQLGNTIYF.

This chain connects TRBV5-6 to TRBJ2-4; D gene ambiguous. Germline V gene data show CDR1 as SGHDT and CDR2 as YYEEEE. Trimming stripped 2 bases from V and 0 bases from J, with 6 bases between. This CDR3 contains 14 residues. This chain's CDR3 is CASSFGEAKNIQYF. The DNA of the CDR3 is TGTGCCAGCAGCTTTGGGGAAGCCAAAAACATTCAGTACTTC.

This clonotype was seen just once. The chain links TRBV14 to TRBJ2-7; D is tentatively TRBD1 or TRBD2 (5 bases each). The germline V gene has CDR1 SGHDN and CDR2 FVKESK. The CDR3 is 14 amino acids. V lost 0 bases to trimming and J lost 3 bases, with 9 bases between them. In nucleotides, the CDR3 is TGTGCCAGCAGCCAAGATCGAGGGGTCTACGAGCAGTACTTC. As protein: CASSQDRGVYEQYF.

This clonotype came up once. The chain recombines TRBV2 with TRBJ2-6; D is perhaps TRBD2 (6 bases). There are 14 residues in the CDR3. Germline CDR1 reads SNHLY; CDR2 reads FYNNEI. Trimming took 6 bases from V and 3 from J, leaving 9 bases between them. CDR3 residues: CASRAGSGANVLTF. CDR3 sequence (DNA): TGTGCCAGCAGGGCGGGAAGTGGGGCCAACGTCCTGACTTTC.

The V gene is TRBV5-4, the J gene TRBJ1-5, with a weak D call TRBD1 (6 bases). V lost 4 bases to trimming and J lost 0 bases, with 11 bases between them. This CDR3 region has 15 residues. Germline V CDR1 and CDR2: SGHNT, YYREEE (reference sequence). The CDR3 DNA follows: TGTGCCAGCAGCCTGGGACATAGTAGCAATCAGCCCCAGCATTTT. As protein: CASSLGHSSNQPQHF.

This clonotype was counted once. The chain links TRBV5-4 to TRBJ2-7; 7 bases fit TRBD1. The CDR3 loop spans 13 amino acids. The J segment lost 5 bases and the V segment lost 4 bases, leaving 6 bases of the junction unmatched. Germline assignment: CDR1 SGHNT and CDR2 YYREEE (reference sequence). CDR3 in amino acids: CASSPAQGHEQYF. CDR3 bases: TGTGCCAGCAGCCCCGCACAGGGGCACGAGCAGTACTTC.

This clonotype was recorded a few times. The CDR3 DNA sequence: TGTGCCAGCAGCCAAGGAGGTTCTAGTGAAGCTTTCTTT. Amino acids: CASSQGGSSEAFF. V usage is TRBV3-1 and J usage is TRBJ1-1; no firm D call. This CDR3 has 13 amino acids. Germline CDR1 and CDR2: LGHDT and YNNKEL (reference sequence). Trimming left V 1 base short and J 7 bases short, with 10 bases between.

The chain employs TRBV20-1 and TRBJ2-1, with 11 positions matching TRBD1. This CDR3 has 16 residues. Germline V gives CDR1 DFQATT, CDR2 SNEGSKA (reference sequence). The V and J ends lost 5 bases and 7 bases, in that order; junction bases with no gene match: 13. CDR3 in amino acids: CSAPRLGQGVWNEQFF. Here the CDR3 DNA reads TGCAGTGCTCCCAGGTTGGGACAGGGGGTATGGAATGAGCAGTTCTTC.

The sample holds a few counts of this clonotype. The CDR3 is CASSPSETQYF. The CDR3 DNA is TGTGCCAGCTCACCCTCCGAGACCCAGTACTTC. This chain links TRBV18 with TRBJ2-5; no clear D. Between the trimmed V and J ends, which lost 3 bases and 5 bases, there was a span of 4 bases. This CDR3 is 11 amino acids long. Germline CDR1 reads KGHSH; CDR2 reads LQKENI.

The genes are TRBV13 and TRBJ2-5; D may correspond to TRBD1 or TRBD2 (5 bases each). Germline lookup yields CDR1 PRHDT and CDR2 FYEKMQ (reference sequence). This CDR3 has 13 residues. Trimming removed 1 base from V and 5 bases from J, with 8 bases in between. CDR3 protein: CASSLVWGETQYF. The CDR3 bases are TGTGCCAGCAGCTTAGTGTGGGGGGAGACCCAGTACTTC.

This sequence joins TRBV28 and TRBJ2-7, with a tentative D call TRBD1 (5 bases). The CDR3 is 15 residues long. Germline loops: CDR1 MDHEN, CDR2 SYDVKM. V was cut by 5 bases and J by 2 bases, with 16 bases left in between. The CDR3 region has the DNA TGTGCCAGCAGTCCCCCAACCACGACAGCCTACGAGCAGTACTTC. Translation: CASSPPTTTAYEQYF.

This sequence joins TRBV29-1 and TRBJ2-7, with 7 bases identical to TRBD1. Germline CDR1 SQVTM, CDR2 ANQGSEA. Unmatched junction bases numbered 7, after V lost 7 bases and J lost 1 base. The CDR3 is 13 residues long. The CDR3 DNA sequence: TGCAGCGGCGCAGGACAGGAGTCCTACGAGCAGTACTTC. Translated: CSGAGQESYEQYF.

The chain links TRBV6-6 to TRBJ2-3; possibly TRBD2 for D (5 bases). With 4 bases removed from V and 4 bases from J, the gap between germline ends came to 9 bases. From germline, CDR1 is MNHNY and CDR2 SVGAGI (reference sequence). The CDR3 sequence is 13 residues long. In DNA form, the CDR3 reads TGTGCCAGCAGTTTGGACGGGGCAGATACGCAGTATTTT. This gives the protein CASSLDGADTQYF.

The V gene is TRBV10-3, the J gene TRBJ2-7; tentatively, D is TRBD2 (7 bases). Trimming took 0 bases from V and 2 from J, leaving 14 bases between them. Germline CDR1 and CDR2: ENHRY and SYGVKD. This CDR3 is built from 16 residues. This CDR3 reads CAISESPGGSPYEQYF. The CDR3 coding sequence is TGTGCCATCAGTGAGTCGCCGGGGGGCTCACCCTACGAGCAGTACTTC.

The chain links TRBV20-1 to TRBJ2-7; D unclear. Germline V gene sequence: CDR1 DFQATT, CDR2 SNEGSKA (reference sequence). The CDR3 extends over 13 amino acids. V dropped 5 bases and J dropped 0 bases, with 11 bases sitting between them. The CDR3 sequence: CSASPGLSYEQYF. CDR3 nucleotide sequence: TGCAGTGCTTCCCCGGGCCTCTCCTACGAGCAGTACTTC.